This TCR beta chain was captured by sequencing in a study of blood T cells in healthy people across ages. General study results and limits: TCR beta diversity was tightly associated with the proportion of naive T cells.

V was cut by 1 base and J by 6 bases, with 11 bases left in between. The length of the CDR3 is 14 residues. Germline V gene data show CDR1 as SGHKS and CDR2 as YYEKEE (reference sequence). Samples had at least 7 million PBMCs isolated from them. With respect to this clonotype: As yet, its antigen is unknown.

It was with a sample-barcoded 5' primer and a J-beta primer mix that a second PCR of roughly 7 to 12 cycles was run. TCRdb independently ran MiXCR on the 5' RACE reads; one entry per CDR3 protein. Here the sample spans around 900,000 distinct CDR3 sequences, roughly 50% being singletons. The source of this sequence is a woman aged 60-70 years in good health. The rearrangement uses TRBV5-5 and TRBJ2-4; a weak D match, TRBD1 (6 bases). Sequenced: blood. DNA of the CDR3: TGTGCCAGCAGCTTGCAGGGGTCCAGAAACATTCAGTACTTC. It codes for CASSLQGSRNIQYF. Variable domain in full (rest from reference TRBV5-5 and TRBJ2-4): DAGVTQSPTHLIKTRGQQVTLRCSPISGHKSVSWYQQVLGQGPQFIFQYYEKEERGRGNFPDRFSARQFPNYSSELNVNALLLGDSALYLCASSLQGSRNIQYFGAGTRLSVL.